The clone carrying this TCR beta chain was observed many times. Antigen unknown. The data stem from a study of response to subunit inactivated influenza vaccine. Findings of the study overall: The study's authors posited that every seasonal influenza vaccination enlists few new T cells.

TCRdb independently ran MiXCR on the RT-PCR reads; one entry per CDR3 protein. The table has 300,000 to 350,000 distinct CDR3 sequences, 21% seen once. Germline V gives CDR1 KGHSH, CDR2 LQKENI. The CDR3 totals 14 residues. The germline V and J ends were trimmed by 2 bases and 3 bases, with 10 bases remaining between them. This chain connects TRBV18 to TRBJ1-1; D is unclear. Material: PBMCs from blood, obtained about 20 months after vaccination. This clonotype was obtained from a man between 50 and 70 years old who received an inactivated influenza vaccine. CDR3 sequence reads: CASSPGLADTEAFF. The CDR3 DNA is TGTGCCAGCTCACCAGGTTTGGCAGACACTGAAGCTTTCTTT.